This T cell receptor beta chain came from a study of graft-versus-host responses after intestinal transplantation. The table came from immunoSEQ multiplex PCR; TCRdb's copy has only in-frame clones and leaves some out. The table records tens of thousands of clones, roughly 87% of them present only once. V was pared by 6 bases and J by 7 bases, with 13 bases between. CDR1 is SNHLY, CDR2 FYNNEI, per germline. The CDR3 is 13 amino acids. This chain connects TRBV2 to TRBJ2-1, with D hard to call. The receptor was derived from a human patient who received an intestinal transplant, so some T cells may come from the graft donor. Sequenced here: PBMCs, sampled 1,000 to 1,200 days after transplant. The CDR3 sequence is CASSTTTQNEQFF. In DNA, the CDR3 is TGTGCCAGCAGCACCACCACCCAGAATGAGCAGTTCTTC.